The TCR beta chain under discussion was sequenced for a study of graft-versus-host responses after intestinal transplantation. Whole-study context: Uniformly, recipients were administered anti-thymocyte globulin induction with subsequent tacrolimus and steroids for two to three years. General observations from the study: GvH clones detected in recipient marrow included some appearing first in ileum or blood.

The table came from immunoSEQ multiplex PCR; TCRdb's copy has only in-frame clones and leaves some out. The sample lists approximately 85,000 clones, around 90% occurring once. As to this clone: Its antigen is undetermined.

Here the sequenced sample was unstimulated CD8+ T cells sorted from spleen or lymph node cells, taken before transplant. The clonotype comes from a human donor who was the organ donor for an intestinal transplant.

For the CDR3, the DNA is TGTGCCATCAGTGAGCAGACGGGACCTCGGGAGACCCAGTACTTC. This sequence encodes CAISEQTGPRETQYF. This chain connects TRBV10-3 to TRBJ2-5; D tentatively reads TRBD1 or TRBD2 (5 bases each). Trimming removed 2 bases from V and 5 bases from J, with 15 bases in between. Germline CDR1 and CDR2: ENHRY and SYGVKD. The CDR3 has 15 amino acids.